This T cell receptor (beta chain) is from a study of regulatory T cells in long-lasting Graves disease. The wider study: Duration of antithyroid drug therapy among newly diagnosed Graves' patients was under 3 months.

Researchers made TCR beta libraries by using iRepertoire HTBI primers and running Arm-PCR on CDR3 regions. From the multiplex PCR reads, TCRdb called clonotypes with MiXCR, one entry per CDR3 protein. The table has fewer than 550,000 distinct CDR3 sequences, 16% seen once; the top ten hold 23%. Germline CDR1 GTSNPN, CDR2 SVGIG (reference sequence). This CDR3 is 13 amino acids long. Trimming removed 0 bases at V and 5 bases at J, with 8 bases between. Findings and limits, study-wide: TRBV28 was favored in persistent disease, as were TRBJ1-2 and TRBJ2-5.

This sample's time point: newly diagnosed GD, antithyroid drugs for less than 3 months. From PBMCs, RNA was extracted and then used to make the TCR library. Patients all came to the study from an endocrinology department in Xi'an, China. Many counts were recorded for this clonotype. Antigen unknown. The same sample was also used in a study of T cells in Graves' hyperthyroidism and ophthalmopathy. As reported in that work: The diagnoses drew upon clinical symptoms, serum thyroxine and TRAb, thyroid ultrasound and orbital computed tomography.

This receptor was obtained from a woman between 18 and 29 years old with Graves disease. The chain couples TRBV30 to TRBJ2-1; D uncertain. The sequencing here drew on peripheral blood mononuclear cells (PBMCs), taken at new diagnosis, from a patient treated with antithyroid drugs. CDR3 sequence: CAWSVGRNNEQFF. In DNA form, the CDR3 reads TGTGCCTGGAGTGTAGGCCGTAACAATGAGCAGTTCTTC.